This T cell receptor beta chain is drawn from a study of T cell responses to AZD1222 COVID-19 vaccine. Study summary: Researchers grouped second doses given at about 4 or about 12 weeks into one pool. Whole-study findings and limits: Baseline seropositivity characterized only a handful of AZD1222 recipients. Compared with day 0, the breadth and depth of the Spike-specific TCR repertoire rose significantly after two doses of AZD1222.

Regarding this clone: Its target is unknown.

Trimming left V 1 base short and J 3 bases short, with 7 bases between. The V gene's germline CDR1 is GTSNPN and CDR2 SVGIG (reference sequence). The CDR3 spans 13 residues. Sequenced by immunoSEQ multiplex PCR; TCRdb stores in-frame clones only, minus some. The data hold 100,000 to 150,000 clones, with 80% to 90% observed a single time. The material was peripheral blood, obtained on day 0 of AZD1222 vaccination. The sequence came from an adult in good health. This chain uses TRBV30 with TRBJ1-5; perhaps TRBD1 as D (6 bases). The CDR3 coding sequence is TGTGCCTGGAGTGGGACAGACAATCAGCCCCAGCATTTT. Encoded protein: CAWSGTDNQPQHF.